This T cell receptor (beta chain) came from a study of beta chain features in type 1 diabetes. Regarding the study as a whole: TCRB rearrangement may or may not be influenced by HLA type; here this remained unresolved. In every one of the four CD4+ subsets, TCRB CDR3s were moderately but significantly shorter in Type 1 diabetes patients.

Since all of the isolated RNA was reverse transcribed, expressed TCRB transcripts were what got sequenced. Repertoires were generated with immunoSEQ multiplex PCR, while TCRdb's copy carries only in-frame clones and drops some. The data show tens of thousands of clones, about 68% seen once. Via CD45RO/CCR7/CD25/CD127/CD95/CD27, cells of the CD4+ naive, central memory, regulatory and stem cell-like memory subsets were sorted. The germline gives CDR1 SGHNT, CDR2 YYREEE (reference sequence). V lost 6 bases to trimming and J lost 4 bases, with 11 bases between them. CDR3 size: 12 residues. In the case of this clone: Its antigen is not identified.

The source material was Tregs from blood. The TCR was taken from a man aged 25-40 years with type 1 diabetes. Some clones in this sample may be carry-over from other donors' samples. The rearrangement joins TRBV5-4 to TRBJ2-7; D is undetermined. CDR3 DNA: TGTGCCAGCAAATCGAACTCGTACGAGCAGTACTTC. It encodes CASKSNSYEQYF.